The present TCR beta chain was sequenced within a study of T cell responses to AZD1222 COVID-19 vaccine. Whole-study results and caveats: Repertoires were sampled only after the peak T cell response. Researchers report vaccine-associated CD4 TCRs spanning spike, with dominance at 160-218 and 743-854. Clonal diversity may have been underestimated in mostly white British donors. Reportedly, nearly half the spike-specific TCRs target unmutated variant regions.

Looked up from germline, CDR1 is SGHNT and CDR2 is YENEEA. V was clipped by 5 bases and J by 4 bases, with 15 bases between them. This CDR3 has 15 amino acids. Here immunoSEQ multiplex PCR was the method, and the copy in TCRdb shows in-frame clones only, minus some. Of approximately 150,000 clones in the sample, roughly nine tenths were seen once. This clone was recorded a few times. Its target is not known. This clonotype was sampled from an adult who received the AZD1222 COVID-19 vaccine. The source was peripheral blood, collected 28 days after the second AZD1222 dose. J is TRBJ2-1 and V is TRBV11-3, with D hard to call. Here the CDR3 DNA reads TGTGCCAGCAGCGCAGACCCAAACTCGTACAATGAGCAGTTCTTC. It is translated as CASSADPNSYNEQFF.